A selection of T cell receptor beta chains follows, all from one sample in a study of blood T cell repertoires in COVID-19. Repertoires were generated with immunoSEQ multiplex PCR, while TCRdb's copy carries only in-frame clones and drops some. The table has 200,000 to 300,000 clones, approximately 86% seen once. Sequencing input: peripheral blood. The receptors stem from a woman aged 55-69 years with active or convalescent COVID-19. CDR3s include the opening cysteine and the closing phenylalanine or tryptophan. D genes are given only for firm matches. Clone size appears in some rows only: once, few, many, or a class for an expanded clone.

J	D	size	V	DNA	CDR3
TRBJ2-7	-	-	TRBV27	TGTGCCAGCAGTACTCTAGCGTTAAGCTCCTACGAGCAGTACTTC	CASSTLALSSYEQYF
TRBJ1-2	-	-	TRBV4-1	TGCGCCAGCAGCCAAGTCTCAGGGGTGAACTATGGCTACACCTTC	CASSQVSGVNYGYTF
TRBJ1-2	-	once	TRBV7-2	TGTGCCAGCAGCGCTGACAGGTACTATGGCTACACCTTC	CASSADRYYGYTF
TRBJ2-3	-	-	TRBV19	TGTGCCAGTAGTATGAACAGGTTCCGGAGTACAGATACGCAGTATTTT	CASSMNRFRSTDTQYF
TRBJ2-2	TRBD2	-	TRBV19	TGTGCCAGTAGTCAGCGGGGGATACCTCACACCGGGGAGCTGTTTTTT	CASSQRGIPHTGELFF
TRBJ2-2	-	once	TRBV5-1	TGCGCCAGCAGCCCCGGGACAACGAACACCGGGGAGCTGTTTTTT	CASSPGTTNTGELFF
TRBJ2-1	TRBD2	-	TRBV5-1	TGCGCCAGCAGCTTGGCCTCCCTAGCGGGGGGGCCCAATGAGCAGTTCTTC	CASSLASLAGGPNEQFF
TRBJ2-5	-	few	TRBV7-8	TGTGCCAGCAGCCCACAAGAGACCCAGTACTTC	CASSPQETQYF
TRBJ2-1	-	few	TRBV4-1	TGCGCCAGCAGCCAAATACTAAAGGCCCCAATTGAGCAGTTCTTC	CASSQILKAPIEQFF
TRBJ2-1	-	few	TRBV5-1	TGCGCCAGCGCGACCTGGAGGGTGGATGAGCAGTTCTTC	CASATWRVDEQFF
TRBJ2-3	-	once	TRBV3-1/TRBV3-2	TGTGCCAGCAGTCGAGCGTCCGCAGATACGCAGTATTTT	CASSRASADTQYF
TRBJ2-1	TRBD2	few	TRBV5-1	TGCGCCAGCAGCTTGGATCGGTTGTCTAGCGGAGCCTACAATGAGCAGTTCTTC	CASSLDRLSSGAYNEQFF
TRBJ1-6	-	-	TRBV2	TGTGCCAGCAGTGAGATAACAGTAAACTATAATTCACCCCTCCACTTT	CASSEITVNYNSPLHF
TRBJ1-1	-	-	TRBV4-1	TGCGCCAGCAGCCAGGGAGGGACATTGAGCACTGAAGCTTTCTTT	CASSQGGTLSTEAFF
TRBJ1-1	-	few	TRBV5-1	TGCGCCAGCAGCTCCTGGGAGGATGAAGCTTTCTTT	CASSSWEDEAFF
TRBJ1-6	-	-	TRBV18	TGTGCCAGCTCACCACGACAGAATGATAATTCACCCCTCCACTTT	CASSPRQNDNSPLHF
TRBJ2-1	TRBD1	-	TRBV5-4	TGTGCCAGCAGCTTCCCGGGACAGGGCTTTCTAGAGCAGTTCTTC	CASSFPGQGFLEQFF
TRBJ2-1	TRBD2	-	TRBV18	TGTGCCAGCTCACCATCTCTAGCGGGAGGGGATGAGCAGTTCTTC	CASSPSLAGGDEQFF
TRBJ2-3	TRBD2	-	TRBV7-2	TGTGCCAGCAGCTCTCTAGCGGAGGCAGATACGCAGTATTTT	CASSSLAEADTQYF
TRBJ2-3	-	once	TRBV24-1	TGTGCCACCAGTGATTTCGCGACAGGCACAGATACGCAGTATTTT	CATSDFATGTDTQYF
TRBJ2-1	TRBD2	-	TRBV29-1	TGCAGCGTTGAGGTCTATCTAGCGGGGGTCAGGAATGAGCAGTTCTTC	CSVEVYLAGVRNEQFF
TRBJ2-7	TRBD2	-	TRBV9	TGTGCCAGCAGCGTAGCTGCGGGAGAGTCCTACGAGCAGTACTTC	CASSVAAGESYEQYF
TRBJ2-1	-	-	TRBV27	TGTGCCAGCAGTCCTCTAAGGAGCTCCTACAATGAGCAGTTCTTC	CASSPLRSSYNEQFF